Listed below are T cell receptor beta chains from one sample, sequenced in a study of post-analysis software for immune sequencing data. TCRdb re-analysed the PCR reads in MiXCR, keeping a single row per CDR3 protein. The profile shows about 770,000 distinct CDR3 sequences, about 43% of them singletons. The source material was blood. These TCRs come from a girl between 5 and 17 years old with multiple sclerosis. The CDR3 runs from the conserved cysteine through the conserved F or W. A D gene is named only where the DNA matches it firmly. The size field is filled for only some rows; it gives once, few, many or a size class.

TRBJ2-7	TRBV15	-	few	TGTGCCACCAGCAGAGGCCCCTCCGGCAGCACATTCTACGAGCAGTACTTC	CATSRGPSGSTFYEQYF
TRBJ1-4	TRBV3-1	-	-	TGTGCCAGCAGCCAAGGTCGGGCCAGGTCCCCTGAAAAACTGTTTTTT	CASSQGRARSPEKLFF
TRBJ1-1	TRBV7-9	-	-	TGTGCCAGCAGCTTAGAGCCTGAAGCTTTCTTT	CASSLEPEAFF
TRBJ2-3	TRBV24-1	TRBD1	-	TGTGCCGCCAGTGATAAAGGACAGGGCTTGACAGATACGCAGTATTTT	CAASDKGQGLTDTQYF
TRBJ2-7	TRBV20-1	TRBD1	few	TGCAGTGCTAGCCCCGACAGGGGAATAACCTACGAGCAGTACTTC	CSASPDRGITYEQYF
TRBJ1-2	TRBV24-1	-	once	TGTGCCGCCAGTGGCCTCCTCGGCTATGGCTACACCTTC	CAASGLLGYGYTF
TRBJ2-3	TRBV20-1	-	-	TGCAGTGCTAGAGAACTCGACACAGATACGCAGTATTTT	CSARELDTDTQYF
TRBJ2-6	TRBV27	TRBD1	few	TGTGCCAGCAGTTTATTAGGGGGCCTGCTATCTGGGGCCAACGTCCTGACTTTC	CASSLLGGLLSGANVLTF
TRBJ1-1	TRBV12-3/TRBV12-4	-	-	TGTGCCAGCAGTTTAAAACAGGGTTTAAGAGCTTTCTTT	CASSLKQGLRAFF
TRBJ1-2	TRBV6-5	-	-	TGTGCCAGCAGTTACTCGATAGGGTCAGGTTCCACTAACTATGGCTACACCTTC	CASSYSIGSGSTNYGYTF
TRBJ1-2	TRBV14	-	few	TGTGCCAGCAGCCTATGGGGTCCGGCTAACTATGGCTACACCTTC	CASSLWGPANYGYTF
TRBJ1-4	TRBV28	-	-	TGTGCCAGCAGTTTCCCCCGGGGGGCAAAGGATGAAAAACTGTTTTTT	CASSFPRGAKDEKLFF
TRBJ2-5	TRBV11-2	-	-	TGTGCCAGCAGCTTAGAGTGGGGTGTGGAGACCCAGTACTTC	CASSLEWGVETQYF
TRBJ1-2	TRBV20-1	-	-	TGCAGTGCTAGAGTGGAGGGGACAACGACTAACTATGGCTACACCTTC	CSARVEGTTTNYGYTF
TRBJ1-2	TRBV30	-	-	TGTGCCTGGAGATACGGGCTTCTTTATGGCTACACCTTC	CAWRYGLLYGYTF
TRBJ2-3	TRBV6-5	TRBD2	-	TGTGCCAGCAGTTACGTAGCGGGAGTAGATACGCAGTATTTT	CASSYVAGVDTQYF
TRBJ1-2	TRBV12-5	-	-	TGTGCTAGTGGTTTGGTATGGAGTGAGGGCTACACCTTC	CASGLVWSEGYTF
TRBJ2-5	TRBV2	-	-	TGTGCCAGCAGCGGCGGAACCCGAGAGACCCAGTACTTC	CASSGGTRETQYF
TRBJ1-5	TRBV12-3/TRBV12-4	TRBD1	few	TGTGCCAGCAGTCCTAATTCGGGACAGGATCAGCCCCAGCATTTT	CASSPNSGQDQPQHF
TRBJ2-1	TRBV12-5	-	-	TGTGCTAGTGGCGACAGTGTTATCCTTGGTGAGCAGTTCTTC	CASGDSVILGEQFF